Shown below are 30 T cell receptor beta chains from a single sample sequenced in a study of memory CD4+ T cells and cytomegalovirus serostatus (dated 2019 in TCRdb). The method was the immunoSEQ multiplex PCR assay. Drawn from immuneACCESS, this table holds only the in-frame rearrangements with V and J called that TCRdb kept. Clones are partly lost; checked studies trace under half to an unresolved V gene and leave the rest unexplained. This sample has around 54,000 clones in its table, and 60% to 80% of those were observed once. The leading ten clones occupy approximately 0.7% of the sample. Single viable CD3+CD4+CD8-CD45RO+ cells were sorted as memory CD4+ T cells on a FACSAria II. The sample taken for sequencing was memory CD4+ T cells from blood. These receptors all stem from an adult in good health and CMV-seronegative.

This clone has more than one count but fewer than ten. V gene TRBV30 combines with J gene TRBJ1-5; possibly TRBD1 for D (6 bases). V lost 2 bases to trimming and J lost 4 bases, with 12 bases between them. Germline CDR1 reads GTSNPN; CDR2 reads SVGIG (reference sequence). This CDR3 spans 14 amino acids. CDR3 residues: CAWSQGLRNQPQHF. The CDR3 nucleotides are TGTGCCTGGAGTCAGGGGTTACGGAATCAGCCCCAGCATTTT.

This clone showed up just a few times. This rearrangement joins TRBV19 to TRBJ2-2, with D possibly TRBD1 on 6 matching bases. Germline CDR1 reads LNHDA; CDR2 reads SQIVND (reference sequence). V gave up 3 bases and J gave up 1 base, with 9 bases separating them. The CDR3 has 15 amino acids. The CDR3 reads CASSILQGNTGELFF. CDR3 bases: TGTGCCAGTAGTATTTTACAGGGGAACACCGGGGAGCTGTTTTTT.

This clone turned up a few times. The chain links TRBV30 to TRBJ2-7; D is uncertain. Germline assignment: CDR1 GTSNPN and CDR2 SVGIG (reference sequence). Deletions cut 3 bases from V and 7 bases from J, with 10 bases between. This CDR3 has 11 amino acids. The CDR3 region has the DNA TGTGCCTGGAGCCTATTGATGGAGCAGTACTTC. Amino acid sequence: CAWSLLMEQYF.

This chain links TRBV11-2 with TRBJ2-1, with TRBD1 matching 8 bases. The CDR3 is 18 residues long. Germline CDR1 reads SGHAT; CDR2 reads FQNNGV. V shed 5 bases, J shed 1 base, and the junction held 13 bases outside the gene matches. CDR3 amino acids: CASSLHPLRGRSYNEQFF. Written as DNA, the CDR3 is TGTGCCAGCAGCCTTCACCCCCTCAGGGGGCGTTCCTACAATGAGCAGTTCTTC.

This clone turned up a few times. This rearrangement joins TRBV9 to TRBJ1-4, with 11 nucleotides matching TRBD1. After removal of 0 bases from V and 8 bases from J, the junction contained 6 bases not matched to a gene. The CDR3 runs 16 residues. From germline, CDR1 is SGDLS and CDR2 YYNGEE. The CDR3 DNA is TGTGCCAGCAGCGTAGGAGTGGGACAGGGGGGAGAAAAACTGTTTTTT. Residues: CASSVGVGQGGEKLFF.

This rearrangement joins TRBV5-8 to TRBJ2-1, with D unresolved. The CDR3 is made up of 13 amino acids. V lost 2 bases and J lost 7, with 10 bases in between. CDR1 and CDR2 from the germline V gene are SGHTS and YDEGEE. The CDR3 DNA reads TGTGCCAGCAGCTTCCGAGTGGGTAATGAGCAGTTCTTC. Translating it yields CASSFRVGNEQFF.

This clone was detected only a few times. The gene calls are TRBV13 and TRBJ1-2; D remains ambiguous. Deletions cut 3 bases from V and 13 bases from J, with 15 bases between. There are 12 residues in the CDR3. Germline values: CDR1 PRHDT, CDR2 FYEKMQ (reference sequence). The CDR3, as DNA: TGTGCCAGCAGCTTTCCGGCCTCCAAGGGCACCTTC. It yields the protein CASSFPASKGTF.

Only one count was recorded for this clone. V gene TRBV9 combines with J gene TRBJ1-4; 9 nucleotides match TRBD1. Germline lookup yields CDR1 SGDLS and CDR2 YYNGEE. V shed 0 bases and J 8 bases; nucleotides not matched to a gene: 5. The CDR3 is 15 amino acids. The CDR3 nucleotides are TGTGCCAGCAGCGTAGGGGGACAGGGAAGCGAAAAACTGTTTTTT. Translated: CASSVGGQGSEKLFF. The full variable domain, rest sourced from reference TRBV9 and TRBJ1-4, is DSGVTQTPKHLITATGQRVTLRCSPRSGDLSVYWYQQSLDQGLQFLIQYYNGEERAKGNILERFSAQQFPDLHSELNLSSLELGDSALYFCASSVGGQGSEKLFFGSGTQLSVL.

The rearrangement links TRBV29-1 to TRBJ2-1; possibly TRBD2 for D (5 bases). The CDR3 length is 15 residues. The germline CDR1 and CDR2 sequences are SQVTM and ANQGSEA. V gave up 3 bases and J gave up 0 bases, with 12 bases separating them. CDR3 amino acids: CSVDESGSSYNEQFF. The CDR3 DNA sequence: TGCAGCGTTGATGAGAGCGGCAGCTCCTACAATGAGCAGTTCTTC.

The CDR3 nucleotides are TGTGCCAGCAGCCGACAGGGGGCCATCAATCAGCCCCAGCATTTT. It yields the protein CASSRQGAINQPQHF. This chain connects TRBV7-9 to TRBJ1-5, with TRBD1 identical over 10 bases. V shed 5 bases and J 3 bases; nucleotides not matched to a gene: 4. This CDR3 spans 15 amino acids. Germline V gene lookup returns CDR1 SEHNR and CDR2 FQNEAQ (reference sequence).

The CDR3 nucleotides read TGTGCCAGCAGCGTAGGTGAAGGAGCGCTTAACTATGGCTACACCTTC. Its protein product is CASSVGEGALNYGYTF. The chain links TRBV9 to TRBJ1-2; D not certain. CDR3 length equals 16 residues. Trimming left V 0 bases short and J 1 base short, with 13 bases between. The germline V gene has CDR1 SGDLS and CDR2 YYNGEE.

The sample holds one count of this clone. The chain joins TRBV7-2 to TRBJ2-1; D unresolved. This CDR3 comprises 12 residues. Trimming took 1 base from V and 12 from J, leaving 10 bases between them. Germline V gene lookup returns CDR1 SGHTA and CDR2 FQGNSA. The CDR3 reads CASSLGFSRQFF. CDR3 nucleotides: TGTGCCAGCAGCTTAGGGTTTAGTAGGCAGTTCTTC.

The chain carries TRBV6-1 and TRBJ2-7, with unresolved D. V was pared by 2 bases and J by 6 bases, with 11 bases between. The CDR3 has 13 residues. The germline CDR1 and CDR2 sequences are MNHNS and SASEGT. The CDR3 protein is CASSETPGREQYF. The CDR3 bases are TGTGCCAGCAGTGAAACTCCAGGTCGCGAGCAGTACTTC.

This clone appeared a single time. The rearrangement links TRBV4-1 to TRBJ1-1; unclear D gene. CDR1 and CDR2 from the germline V gene are MGHRA and YSYEKL. There are 13 residues in the CDR3. The V gene lost 4 bases and the J gene lost 0 bases, with 6 bases spanning the gap. DNA for the CDR3: TGCGCCAGCAGCCGCAATTTGAACACTGAAGCTTTCTTT. This translates into CASSRNLNTEAFF.

This chain uses TRBV14 with TRBJ2-5, with a possible D match to TRBD2 (6 bases). Germline CDR1 is SGHDN and CDR2 is FVKESK. Trimming cost V 5 bases and J 3 bases, with 7 bases left between them. This CDR3 is built from 12 residues. CDR3 amino acids: CASSAGKETQYF. In nucleotides, the CDR3 is TGTGCCAGCAGCGCGGGGAAAGAGACCCAGTACTTC.

V usage is TRBV7-9 and J usage is TRBJ1-5, with D possibly matching TRBD1 (6 bases). Germline V gene data show CDR1 as SEHNR and CDR2 as FQNEAQ (reference sequence). The CDR3 covers 15 residues. V lost 3 bases to trimming and J lost 1 base, with 10 bases between them. CDR3 protein: CASSLTGQSNQPQHF. In nucleotides, the CDR3 is TGTGCCAGCAGCTTGACAGGACAGAGCAATCAGCCCCAGCATTTT.

The chain has TRBV5-4 and TRBJ1-1; no firm D call. The CDR3 totals 13 residues. In germline, CDR1 is SGHNT, CDR2 YYREEE (reference sequence). V dropped 9 bases and J dropped 2 bases, with 14 bases sitting between them. CDR3 loop: CATKPGENTEAFF. In DNA, the CDR3 is TGTGCCACCAAGCCTGGGGAAAACACTGAAGCTTTCTTT. Complete variable domain (other parts from reference TRBV5-4 and TRBJ1-1): ETGVTQSPTHLIKTRGQQVTLRCSSQSGHNTVSWYQQALGQGPQFIFQYYREEENGRGNFPPRFSGLQFPNYSSELNVNALELDDSALYLCATKPGENTEAFFGQGTRLTVV.

The CDR3 is CSVAGTVNTEAFF. The DNA of the CDR3 is TGCAGCGTCGCCGGGACAGTGAACACTGAAGCTTTCTTT. This chain uses TRBV29-1 with TRBJ1-1; 7 bases match TRBD1. The V gene end was trimmed by 6 bases and the J gene end by 0 bases; junction bases not matched to a gene: 4. The CDR3 extends over 13 amino acids. Germline CDR1 reads SQVTM; CDR2 reads ANQGSEA.

This chain uses TRBV5-1 with TRBJ2-1, with D perhaps being TRBD1 or TRBD2 (6 bases each). CDR1 and CDR2 from the germline V gene are SGHRS and YFSETQ. V was clipped by 3 bases and J by 5 bases, with 18 bases between them. The CDR3 sequence is 16 residues long. The CDR3 protein is CASSSDYPYRDNEQFF. Here the CDR3 DNA reads TGCGCCAGCAGCTCGGACTATCCGTACAGGGACAATGAGCAGTTCTTC.

This sequence joins TRBV15 and TRBJ1-4; D possibly corresponds to TRBD1 (5 bases). V was cut by 1 base and J by 4 bases, with 13 bases left in between. From germline, CDR1 is LNHNV and CDR2 YYDKDF (reference sequence). This CDR3 is built from 16 residues. CDR3 amino acids: CATSRVGGVRNEKLFF. The CDR3 coding sequence is TGTGCCACCAGCAGAGTTGGGGGAGTTCGTAATGAAAAACTGTTTTTT. Full variable domain (remainder filled in from reference TRBV15 and TRBJ1-4): DAMVIQNPRYQVTQFGKPVTLSCSQTLNHNVMYWYQQKSSQAPKLLFHYYDKDFNNEADTPDNFQSRRPNTSFCFLDIRSPGLGDTAMYLCATSRVGGVRNEKLFFGSGTQLSVL.

V and J are TRBV28 and TRBJ2-5; 9 bases fit TRBD2. CDR3 length: 14 amino acids. Trimming at V came to 5 bases and at J to 7 bases, leaving 8 bases not matched to a gene. From germline, CDR1 is MDHEN and CDR2 SYDVKM. The chain's CDR3 is CASSVRAGGTTQYF. The CDR3 bases are TGTGCCAGCAGTGTCCGAGCGGGGGGCACGACCCAGTACTTC.

This clone was recorded a few times. This chain links TRBV7-2 with TRBJ2-7, with D unclear. Germline V gene lookup returns CDR1 SGHTA and CDR2 FQGNSA. Trimming shortened V by 1 base and J by 3 bases, and 16 bases separated the two germline ends. This CDR3 comprises 16 residues. The CDR3 DNA is TGTGCCAGCAGCTTAGAAGCCCGCCCGGAAGTCTACGAGCAGTACTTC. Amino acids: CASSLEARPEVYEQYF.

The chain has TRBV7-6 and TRBJ2-2, with 7 nucleotides matching TRBD1. Trimming took 5 bases from V and 6 from J; bases not matched to a gene: 12. The CDR3 runs to 16 residues. CDR1 is SGHVS and CDR2 is FNYEAQ in the germline V gene. CDR3 amino acids: CASSRGVGGQAGELFF. The CDR3 DNA reads as TGTGCCAGCAGCCGAGGGGTAGGGGGCCAGGCCGGGGAGCTGTTTTTT.

This sequence joins TRBV18 and TRBJ2-7, with D possibly being TRBD1 or TRBD2 (5 bases each). CDR1 KGHSH and CDR2 LQKENI come from the germline V gene. Deletions cut 4 bases from V and 4 bases from J, with 20 bases between. The CDR3 consists of 16 residues. The CDR3 sequence is CASSLREFLGVYEQYF. The CDR3 bases are TGTGCCAGCTCACTGAGGGAGTTCTTGGGGGTATACGAGCAGTACTTC.

J is TRBJ1-3 and V is TRBV9; 10 nucleotides align to TRBD1. Trimming at V came to 1 base and at J to 3 bases, leaving 10 bases not matched to a gene. Germline lookup yields CDR1 SGDLS and CDR2 YYNGEE. The CDR3 runs 18 residues. The CDR3 spells CASSVWDRGPLGGNTIYF. As DNA, the CDR3 is TGTGCCAGCAGCGTATGGGACAGGGGACCTCTTGGTGGAAACACCATATATTTT.

The chain employs TRBV2 and TRBJ2-3; TRBD2 aligns across 8 bases. The germline gives CDR1 SNHLY, CDR2 FYNNEI. V was clipped by 4 bases and J by 2 bases; unmatched bases: 2. This CDR3 spans 14 amino acids. The CDR3 reads CASSGLAITDTQYF. Here the CDR3 DNA reads TGTGCCAGCAGTGGACTAGCGATCACAGATACGCAGTATTTT.

The chain couples TRBV27 to TRBJ2-7; 8 nucleotides line up with TRBD2. Germline-derived CDR1 and CDR2 are MNHEY and SMNVEV (reference sequence). The CDR3 extends over 13 amino acids. V lost 6 bases to trimming and J lost 3 bases; unmatched junction nucleotides: 4. CDR3 amino acids: CASRAGDRYEQYF. The CDR3 region has the DNA TGTGCCAGCAGAGCGGGAGATCGCTACGAGCAGTACTTC.

The J gene is TRBJ2-1, the V gene TRBV5-8; 10 bases match TRBD1. Germline trimming cut 4 bases from V and 7 bases from J; bases unmatched to any gene: 8. From germline, CDR1 is SGHTS and CDR2 YDEGEE. This CDR3 region has 15 residues. The CDR3 loop reads CASSLRDRGRNEQFF. CDR3 DNA: TGTGCCAGCAGCCTCCGGGACAGGGGTCGGAATGAGCAGTTCTTC.

This clone was counted between two and nine times. The genes are TRBV29-1 and TRBJ2-5; weak D call: TRBD2 (5 bases). Germline-derived CDR1 and CDR2 are SQVTM and ANQGSEA. V shed 4 bases and J shed 2 bases, with 17 bases lying between them. CDR3 size: 15 residues. CDR3 amino acids: CSVVLARFSQETQYF. DNA of the CDR3: TGCAGCGTTGTTCTAGCTCGGTTCTCGCAAGAGACCCAGTACTTC.

The chain carries TRBV9 and TRBJ2-3, with TRBD2 matching 10 bases. CDR3 length: 15 amino acids. The trim removed 4 bases at V and 1 base at J, leaving 3 bases unmatched. CDR1 and CDR2 (germline): SGDLS, YYNGEE. The CDR3 protein is CASSIAGGRTDTQYF. CDR3 coding DNA: TGTGCCAGCAGCATAGCGGGAGGACGCACAGATACGCAGTATTTT.